The present T cell receptor (beta chain) was sequenced within a study of cytomegalovirus exposure and HLA in healthy donors (dated by TCRdb to between 2016 and 2019). Context from the whole study: A later analysis indicated that the roughly 120 validation repertoires were generated on the platform also employed for the 666 repertoires of the first cohort. The study was designed to test whether signatures of past pathogen exposure could be identified by cataloging public T cell receptors. Along with the approximately 620-subject first cohort, a separate validation cohort of around 120 different subjects was used. To predict cytomegalovirus infection status, the study combined high-throughput TCR immunosequencing, statistical association of individual TCRs with disease status, and machine learning. General findings and caveats noted by the study authors: A later analysis had no HLA typing for the validation cohort, so co-occurrence there was scored across all 130 or so repertoires. A few of the identified cytomegalovirus-associated TCR beta chains were confirmed in vitro to be specific for cytomegalovirus antigens. In both the original and validation cohorts, the classifier was reported to diagnose cytomegalovirus status with high specificity and sensitivity. In the study, some 160 TCR beta chains were listed as associated with cytomegalovirus. Most TCR sequences were seen in very few donors, while some public TCRs were found in many individuals. According to the authors, the approach could potentially be generalized to other disease states and immunological phenotypes. A later analysis found that TCRs clustered in the first cohort also tended to co-occur in the roughly 120 validation repertoires, with 90% to 95% of cluster scores above 0.

As encoded in the germline V gene, CDR1 is SGHDT while CDR2 is YYEEEE. Cut back by 2 bases and 0 bases, the V and J ends lie 14 bases apart. Including cysteine and phenylalanine, the CDR3 has 16 amino acids. The kept DNA is CDR3 alone, 48 bases in frame from the first base. The donors were included in the validation cohort of roughly 130 subjects, a group kept apart from the roughly 700-subject first cohort. With regard to this clone: Its antigen has not been determined. It has no much larger one-base neighbor in the sample; base qualities were not kept.

Library method: the immunoSEQ multiplex PCR assay. The authors' pipeline ran thus. A statistical classification framework was developed to diagnose cytomegalovirus status using the catalog of TCR beta chain sequences. The source is immuneACCESS, and TCRdb retained only in-frame sequences with V and J called. Part of the clones is not carried over; for the studies checked, unresolved V genes explain less than half of this, and the remainder is unexplained. Clonal size and the V and J genes are those of that table, whereas D and trimming came from the DNA. The sample table shows approximately 88,000 clones, and roughly 83% are seen once. The biggest ten clones account for over 10% of the sample.

The chain uses TRBV5-6 and TRBJ1-1; the D gene is perhaps TRBD1, on 6 matching bases. Sequenced sample: PBMCs. The TCR comes from a woman under 30 in good health and CMV-seropositive. For the CDR3, the sequence is CASSLQGMLMNTEAFF. The nucleotide sequence is given as TGTGCCAGCAGCTTACAGGGAATGCTCATGAACACTGAAGCTTTCTTT.